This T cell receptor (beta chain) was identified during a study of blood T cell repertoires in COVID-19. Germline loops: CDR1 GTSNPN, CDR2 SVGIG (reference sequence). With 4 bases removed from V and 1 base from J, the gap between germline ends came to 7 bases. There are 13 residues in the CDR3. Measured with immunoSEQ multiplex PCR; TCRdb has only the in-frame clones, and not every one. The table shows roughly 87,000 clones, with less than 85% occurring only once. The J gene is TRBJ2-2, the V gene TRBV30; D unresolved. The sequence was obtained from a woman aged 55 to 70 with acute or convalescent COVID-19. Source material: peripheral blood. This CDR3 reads CAWTLQNTGELFF. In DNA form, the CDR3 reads TGTGCCTGGACCTTACAGAACACCGGGGAGCTGTTTTTT.